This TCR beta chain originates from a study of cytomegalovirus exposure and HLA in healthy donors. In the study overall: In an earlier analysis, 95 million to 140 million unique TCR beta sequences were found from approximately 190 million T cells.

13 Jbeta primers and 60 Vbeta primers were used for the PCR. Measured with immunoSEQ multiplex PCR; TCRdb has only the in-frame clones, and not every one. The data hold fewer than 150,000 clones, with 73% observed a single time. The source is a human donor in good health. The sequencing input was PBMCs.

CDR3 nucleotides: TGTGCCAGCAGCTTAGTGCGGGGGGGGAAAGATAGCACAGATACGCAGTATTTT. As protein: CASSLVRGGKDSTDTQYF. The chain joins TRBV11-2 to TRBJ2-3; 9 bases align to TRBD2. The V segment lost 1 base and the J segment 0 bases; nucleotides outside the gene matches: 8. CDR3 length equals 18 residues. Germline CDR1 is SGHAT and CDR2 is FQNNGV.